These 4 T cell receptor beta chains came from one sample sequenced in a study of early T cells in non-severe SARS-CoV-2 infection. TCRdb analysed the 5' RACE reads with MiXCR anew, one entry per CDR3 protein. The repertoire consists of under 70,000 distinct CDR3 sequences, with roughly 5% occurring once and the leading ten covering around 5%. The sample was whole blood. The receptors originated from an adult who was a healthcare worker with PCR-confirmed SARS-CoV-2 infection or an uninfected control (not recorded which).

This clonotype was seen ten or more times. The V call is TRBV20-1, the J call TRBJ1-4, with 12 bases that match TRBD1. The CDR3 covers 14 residues. V dropped 3 bases and J dropped 10; count of bases not matched to a gene: 6. CDR1 is DFQATT and CDR2 is SNEGSKA in the germline V gene (reference sequence). This chain's CDR3 is CSARRGTGGGKLFF. In nucleotides, the CDR3 is TGCAGTGCTAGGAGGGGGACAGGGGGCGGAAAACTGTTTTTT.

This clonotype was found many times. The genes are TRBV10-3 and TRBJ1-4, with D hard to call. Trimming removed 6 bases at V and 5 bases at J, with 10 bases between. CDR3 size: 13 residues. Germline V lookup: CDR1 ENHRY, CDR2 SYGVKD. The CDR3 DNA is TGTGCCATCAGAGCCCTCCCGAATGAAAAACTGTTTTTT. It is translated as CAIRALPNEKLFF.

This clonotype has more than one count but fewer than ten. J is TRBJ1-2 and V is TRBV14; weak D call: TRBD1 (6 bases). The germline CDR1 and CDR2 sequences are SGHDN and FVKESK. This CDR3 region has 15 residues. Trimming removed 3 bases at V and 4 bases at J, with 15 bases between. The CDR3 region has the DNA TGTGCCAGCAGCCACTCCTACAGGGATTTCTATGGCTACACCTTC. Translated, it gives CASSHSYRDFYGYTF.

This clonotype appeared many times. The gene calls are TRBV20-1 and TRBJ1-6; 9 nucleotides line up with TRBD1. This CDR3 is 16 amino acids long. V trimming: 2 bases; J trimming: 3 bases; junction bases outside the gene matches: 5. Germline CDR1 is DFQATT and CDR2 is SNEGSKA (reference sequence). CDR3 coding DNA: TGCAGTGCTAGACTACAGGGGGCGAACTATAATTCACCCCTCCACTTT. Amino acid sequence: CSARLQGANYNSPLHF.